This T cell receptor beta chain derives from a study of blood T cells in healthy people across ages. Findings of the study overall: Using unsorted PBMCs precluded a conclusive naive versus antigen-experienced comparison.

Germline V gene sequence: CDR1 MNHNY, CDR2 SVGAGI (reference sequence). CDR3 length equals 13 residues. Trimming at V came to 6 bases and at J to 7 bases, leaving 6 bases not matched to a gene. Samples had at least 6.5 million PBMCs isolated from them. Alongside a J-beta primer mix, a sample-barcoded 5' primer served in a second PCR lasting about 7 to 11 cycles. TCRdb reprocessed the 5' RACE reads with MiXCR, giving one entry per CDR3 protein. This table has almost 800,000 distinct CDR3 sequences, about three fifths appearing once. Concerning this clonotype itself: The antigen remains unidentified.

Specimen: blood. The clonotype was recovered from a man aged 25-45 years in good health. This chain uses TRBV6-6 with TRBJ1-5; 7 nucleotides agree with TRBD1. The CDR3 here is CASRDQGGQPQHF. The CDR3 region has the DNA TGTGCCAGCAGAGACCAGGGGGGCCAGCCCCAGCATTTT.